This T cell receptor (beta chain) was identified in a study of blood T cell repertoires in COVID-19. Sequenced by immunoSEQ multiplex PCR; TCRdb stores in-frame clones only, minus some. Here the sample spans a few hundred thousand clones, 87% being singletons. The V and J ends lost 7 bases and 8 bases, in that order; junction bases with no gene match: 9. CDR1 is SNHLY and CDR2 is FYNNEI in the germline V gene. This CDR3 spans 13 amino acids. The TCR sequence derives from a woman aged 45-65 years who had recovered from COVID-19. Sequencing was carried out using peripheral blood. The chain combines TRBV2 with TRBJ1-2; 8 bases are shared with TRBD1. The CDR3 region is CASTRTGLGGYTF. The DNA for the CDR3 is TGTGCCAGCACCCGGACAGGGTTGGGGGGCTACACCTTC.